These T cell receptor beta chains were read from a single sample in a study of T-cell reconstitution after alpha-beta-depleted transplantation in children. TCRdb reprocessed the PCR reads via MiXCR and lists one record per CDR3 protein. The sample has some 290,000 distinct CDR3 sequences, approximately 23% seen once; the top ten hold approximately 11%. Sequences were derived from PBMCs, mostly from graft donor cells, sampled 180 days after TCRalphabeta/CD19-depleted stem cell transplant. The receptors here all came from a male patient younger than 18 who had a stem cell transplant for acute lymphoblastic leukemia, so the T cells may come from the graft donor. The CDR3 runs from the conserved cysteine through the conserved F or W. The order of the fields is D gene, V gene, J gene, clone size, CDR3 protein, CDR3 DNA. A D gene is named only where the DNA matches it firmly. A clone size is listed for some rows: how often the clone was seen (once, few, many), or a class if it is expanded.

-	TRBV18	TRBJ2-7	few	CASSPNRGSQSAEQYF	TGTGCCAGCTCACCAAATAGGGGAAGCCAGTCAGCCGAGCAGTACTTC
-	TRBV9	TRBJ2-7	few	CASSALWGDEQYF	TGTGCCAGCAGCGCCCTCTGGGGGGACGAGCAGTACTTC
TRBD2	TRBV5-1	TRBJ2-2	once	CASSFRLAGNTGELFF	TGCGCCAGCAGCTTCAGGCTAGCGGGTAACACCGGGGAGCTGTTTTTT
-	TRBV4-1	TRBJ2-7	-	CASSPLAGYEQYF	TGCGCCAGCAGCCCCCTCGCGGGGTACGAGCAGTACTTC
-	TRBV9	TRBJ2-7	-	CASSVADVYEQYF	TGTGCCAGCAGCGTAGCGGACGTCTACGAGCAGTACTTC
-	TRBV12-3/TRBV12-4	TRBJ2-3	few	CASRLGMLSTDTQYF	TGTGCCAGCAGACTAGGGATGTTAAGCACAGATACGCAGTATTTT
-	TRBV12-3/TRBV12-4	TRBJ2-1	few	CASSLYEQFF	TGTGCCAGCAGCCTCTATGAGCAGTTCTTC
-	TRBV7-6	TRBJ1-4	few	CASSLNRRANEKLFF	TGTGCCAGCAGCTTAAACAGGCGGGCTAATGAAAAACTGTTTTTT
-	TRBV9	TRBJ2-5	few	CASSVDSATGPQETQYF	TGTGCCAGCAGCGTAGACTCGGCGACAGGACCACAAGAGACCCAGTACTTC
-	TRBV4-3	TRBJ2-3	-	CASSHHLVSGSTDTQYF	TGCGCCAGCAGCCACCACCTAGTAAGTGGGAGCACAGATACGCAGTATTTT
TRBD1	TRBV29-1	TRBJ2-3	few	CSVEGRDRGSWDTQYF	TGCAGCGTTGAAGGCCGGGACAGGGGGAGCTGGGATACGCAGTATTTT
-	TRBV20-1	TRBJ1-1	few	CSAYGGRNTEAFF	TGCAGTGCGTACGGGGGGCGGAACACTGAAGCTTTCTTT
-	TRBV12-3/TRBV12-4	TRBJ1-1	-	CASSPRRPEAFF	TGTGCCAGCAGCCCCCGAAGGCCTGAAGCTTTCTTT
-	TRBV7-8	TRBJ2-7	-	CASSLGPRSQYF	TGTGCCAGCAGCTTAGGTCCCCGGTCCCAGTACTTC
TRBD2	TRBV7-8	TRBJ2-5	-	CASSTRGTSGRAFQETQYF	TGTGCCAGCAGCACTAGAGGGACTAGCGGGAGGGCCTTCCAAGAGACCCAGTACTTC